This T cell receptor (beta chain) originates from a study of T cells in Graves' hyperthyroidism and ophthalmopathy. CDR3 length: 16 amino acids. Germline V gene data show CDR1 as LNHDA and CDR2 as SQIVND (reference sequence). V lost 1 base to trimming and J lost 5 bases; unmatched junction nucleotides: 8. Amplified TCR beta CDR3 regions came from RNA transcripts. A set of HTBI primers served as the primers for a first-round RT-PCR of the TCR CDR3. TCRdb reprocessed the multiplex PCR reads via MiXCR and lists one record per CDR3 protein. The sample includes some 400,000 distinct CDR3 sequences, more than 11% of them seen just once. The study's findings and limits: Ophthalmopathy onset followed model prediction by a median about six months. Also found in blood were most expanded thyroid clonotypes above 0.001.

Diagnoses were established using clinical symptoms, serum thyroxine and TRAb, thyroid ultrasound and orbital computed tomography. The source of the PBMCs was less than 12 ml of fresh peripheral blood. As concerns this clonotype: Its antigen is currently unknown.

The receptor was isolated from a woman aged 60-75 years with Graves' hyperthyroidism. Sequencing was carried out using blood. This chain links TRBV19 with TRBJ2-7, with TRBD1 identical over 10 bases. The CDR3 region is CASSIGLGQGGHEQYF. In DNA, the CDR3 is TGTGCCAGTAGTATAGGCCTCGGACAGGGGGGCCACGAGCAGTACTTC.